These 9 T cell receptor beta chains share one sample of origin, sequenced in a study of CD8+CD57+ T cells in acquired aplastic anemia. TCR beta VDJ combinations and CDR3 sequences were profiled from genomic DNA. TCRdb redid the calling of the reads with MiXCR, one entry per CDR3 protein. The sample includes tens of thousands of distinct CDR3 sequences, approximately 73% of them seen just once. The specimen was sorted CD4+, CD8+, or CD8+CD57+ T cells (not recorded which) from PBMCs. The receptors here all came from a human donor in good health, serving as a control.

V gene TRBV6-4 combines with J gene TRBJ2-7, with 11 bases identical to TRBD2. The CDR3 contains 15 residues. Germline assignment: CDR1 MRHNA and CDR2 SNTAGT. After removal of 3 bases from V and 2 bases from J, the junction contained 3 bases not matched to a gene. The CDR3 here is CASSETSGATYEQYF. CDR3 DNA sequence: TGTGCCAGCAGTGAGACTAGCGGGGCCACCTACGAGCAGTACTTC.

The rearrangement joins TRBV2 to TRBJ2-7; 10 nucleotides match TRBD1. J was trimmed by 6 bases and V by 8 bases; bases with no gene match: 4. Germline V CDR1 and CDR2: SNHLY, FYNNEI. This CDR3 comprises 12 residues. The CDR3 here is CASGTGAGEQYF. In nucleotides, the CDR3 is TGTGCCAGCGGGACAGGGGCGGGCGAGCAGTACTTC.

This rearrangement joins TRBV9 to TRBJ2-7, with D uncertain. V lost 0 bases and J lost 0, with 7 bases in between. In germline, CDR1 is SGDLS, CDR2 YYNGEE. The length of the CDR3 is 14 residues. DNA of the CDR3: TGTGCCAGCAGCGTAGCGGCGACCTCCTACGAGCAGTACTTC. Amino acid sequence: CASSVAATSYEQYF.

The V and J genes are TRBV11-2 and TRBJ2-3, with D hard to call. CDR1 SGHAT and CDR2 FQNNGV come from the germline V gene. V lost 0 bases, J lost 4 bases, and 8 bases lay in between. CDR3 length: 14 amino acids. This chain's CDR3 is CASSLDRSADTQYF. As DNA, the CDR3 is TGTGCCAGCAGCTTAGATCGAAGCGCAGATACGCAGTATTTT.

Details on this clonotype: A read error may account for a junction end that differs from germline. V usage is TRBV15 and J usage is TRBJ2-1; D gene unclear. CDR1 and CDR2 (germline): LNHNV, YYDKDF (reference sequence). The CDR3 spans 14 residues. CDR3 DNA: TGTGCCACCAGCAGAGAGGGCCTCAACAAAGAGCAGTTCTTC. It encodes CATSREGLNKEQFF.

The chain has TRBV7-9 and TRBJ1-2; no clear D. V was pared by 1 base and J by 3 bases, with 9 bases between. CDR3 length: 14 residues. Per germline, CDR1 SEHNR and CDR2 FQNEAQ (reference sequence). CDR3 residues: CASSLEMGYYGYTF. DNA for the CDR3: TGTGCCAGCAGCTTAGAGATGGGCTACTATGGCTACACCTTC. Drawing the rest from reference TRBV7-9 and TRBJ1-2, the complete variable domain is DTGVSQNPRHKITKRGQNVTFRCDPISEHNRLYWYRQTLGQGPEFLTYFQNEAQLEKSRLLSDRFSAERPKGSFSTLEIQRTEQGDSAMYLCASSLEMGYYGYTFGSGTRLTVV.

Written as DNA, the CDR3 is TGCAGCGTTGTCAGGGACACTGAAGCTTTCTTT. It yields the protein CSVVRDTEAFF. V is TRBV29-1 and J is TRBJ1-1; D possibly corresponds to TRBD1 (5 bases). The CDR3 totals 11 residues. Germline V gene sequence: CDR1 SQVTM, CDR2 ANQGSEA. V was pared by 4 bases and J by 3 bases, with 6 bases between. Looking up the rest from reference TRBV29-1 and TRBJ1-1 gives the full variable domain: SAVISQKPSRDICQRGTSLTIQCQVDSQVTMMFWYRQQPGQSLTLIATANQGSEATYESGFVIDKFPISRPNLTFSTLTVSNMSPEDSSIYLCSVVRDTEAFFGQGTRLTVV.

The table lists this clonotype with a count of one. The chain has TRBV24-1 and TRBJ2-3, with D hard to call. Trimming took off 5 bases at V and 2 bases at J, with 13 bases between the two ends. The germline gives CDR1 KGHDR, CDR2 SFDVKD. This CDR3 is built from 15 residues. In DNA form, the CDR3 reads TGTGCCACCAGTGGGGCCGCAGCCAACACAGATACGCAGTATTTT. It encodes CATSGAAANTDTQYF.

This chain links TRBV15 with TRBJ1-1; 7 bases map to TRBD1. CDR3 size: 16 residues. The germline V gene encodes CDR1 LNHNV and CDR2 YYDKDF (reference sequence). V shed 3 bases and J 4 bases; nucleotides not matched to a gene: 11. Here the CDR3 reads CATSRVADRAGTEAFF. In DNA form, the CDR3 reads TGTGCCACCAGCAGGGTTGCCGACAGGGCAGGCACTGAAGCTTTCTTT.